This note documents a single TCR beta chain sequence. Its antigen is undetermined. Using immunoSEQ multiplex PCR, the repertoire was profiled, and TCRdb retains in-frame clones only, with some absent. This table holds some 120,000 clones, 88% found once. While the first cohort had 500 to 700 subjects, the donors belonged to the separate validation cohort of roughly 130 subjects. This sample stems from a study of cytomegalovirus exposure and HLA in healthy donors. Findings of the study overall: The tendency of first-cohort TCR clusters to co-occur in the 120 or so validation repertoires emerged from a later analysis. Through in vitro validation, three CMV-associated chains were shown to be specific for CMV antigens. The authors listed over 150 TCR beta chains as cytomegalovirus-associated.

Material: PBMCs. This clonotype was sampled from a man aged 25 to 40 in good health and CMV-seronegative.

The CDR3 DNA reads TGTGCCTGCGTGTCTAATCAGGGCAACACTGAAGCTTTCTTT. This sequence encodes CACVSNQGNTEAFF. This rearrangement joins TRBV30 to TRBJ1-1; D is perhaps TRBD1 (5 bases). Between the trimmed V and J ends, which lost 6 bases and 2 bases, there was a span of 16 bases. Germline loops: CDR1 GTSNPN, CDR2 SVGIG (reference sequence). The CDR3 covers 14 residues.